This is a list of T cell receptor beta chains from one sample in a study of cytomegalovirus exposure and HLA in healthy donors. TCRdb's table, derived via immunoSEQ multiplex PCR, lists solely in-frame clones and lacks some. Its table lists over 100,000 clones. The specimen sequenced was PBMCs. Source of these receptors: a man younger than 30 in good health and CMV-seronegative. Each CDR3 is given with its conserved first and last residue. The D gene is left open where the match is weak.

v_call,cdr3_length,j_call,d_call,cdr3_nt,cdr3_aa
TRBV6-5,15,TRBJ1-2,-,TGTGCCAGCAGTATCGACTCCCGCGCGTCTTATGGCTACACCTTC,CASSIDSRASYGYTF
TRBV6-6,13,TRBJ1-2,TRBD1,TGTGCCAGCAGAGGACAGGGGGGAAGGGGCTACACCTTC,CASRGQGGRGYTF
TRBV10-3,15,TRBJ2-7,TRBD2,TGTGCCATCAGTGAGTCACAGGCGGGGGGCGGGCAGCAGTACTTC,CAISESQAGGGQQYF
TRBV2,14,TRBJ1-1,-,TGTGCCAGCAGTGACGGCAGGCCGAACACTGAAGCTTTCTTT,CASSDGRPNTEAFF
TRBV7-2,14,TRBJ1-3,-,TGTGCCAGCACCCAACAGGGTACCGGAAACACCATATATTTT,CASTQQGTGNTIYF
TRBV9,12,TRBJ2-1,TRBD2,TGTGCCAGCAGCGGGGGACTAGCGGAGCAGTTCTTC,CASSGGLAEQFF
TRBV11-3,15,TRBJ2-3,TRBD2,TGTGCCAGCAGCTCGCGGGAGAGGGGCACAGATACGCAGTATTTT,CASSSRERGTDTQYF
TRBV29-1,13,TRBJ2-1,TRBD1,TGCAGCGTTGGGACAGGGGTGGACAATGAGCAGTTCTTC,CSVGTGVDNEQFF
TRBV5-1,14,TRBJ2-7,-,TGCGCCAGCAGCTTGGGGACACTCACCTACGAGCAGTACTTC,CASSLGTLTYEQYF
TRBV7-2,14,TRBJ1-5,-,TGTGCCAGCAGCCCCTCAGGGGGCAATCAGCCCCAGCATTTT,CASSPSGGNQPQHF
TRBV6-6,11,TRBJ2-1,-,TGTGCCAGCAGCACCCGGGAAAAGCAGTTCTTC,CASSTREKQFF
TRBV11-3,13,TRBJ2-1,-,TGTGCCAGCAGCGGAGAGGGAGTGGTTGAGCAGTTCTTC,CASSGEGVVEQFF
TRBV27,15,TRBJ2-3,TRBD1,TGTGCCAGCAGTCCCGGGACAGGAGGCACAGATACGCAGTATTTT,CASSPGTGGTDTQYF
TRBV30,17,TRBJ1-3,TRBD1,TGTGCCTGGAACCCCGGGACAGGGCATTTGGGAGGAAACACCATATATTTT,CAWNPGTGHLGGNTIYF
TRBV7-9,15,TRBJ1-5,TRBD1,TGTGCCAGCAGCTTATCGACAGGGGGCGGTCAGCCCCAGCATTTT,CASSLSTGGGQPQHF
TRBV7-6,14,TRBJ2-5,-,TGTGCCAGCAGATCCCCAGGAGGGTCAGAGACCCAGTACTTC,CASRSPGGSETQYF
TRBV19,14,TRBJ1-5,-,TGTGCCAGTAGTATTCTTGACAGGTCACAGCCCCAGCATTTT,CASSILDRSQPQHF